This is a list of T cell receptor beta chains from one sample in a study of T cell responses to AZD1222 COVID-19 vaccine. Assay used: immunoSEQ multiplex PCR; TCRdb lists only in-frame clones, some missing. The sample has about 150,000 clones, 90% seen once. The sequencing used peripheral blood, collected 28 days after the second AZD1222 dose. The receptor set was obtained from an adult who received the AZD1222 COVID-19 vaccine. The CDR3 runs from the conserved cysteine through the conserved F or W. The D gene is left open where the match is weak. Not every row has a clone size; where given, it reads once, few, many or a size class.

>NA|NA|12|TRBJ2-1|TRBV10-2
TGCGCCAGCAGTGCACTAGTCAATGAGCAGTTCTTC
CASSALVNEQFF
>NA|NA|14|TRBJ2-5|TRBV29-1
TGCAGCCCGACCGGGCCCCGATCTTCTCGGACCCAGTACTTC
CSPTGPRSSRTQYF
>NA|NA|15|TRBJ1-1|TRBV5-1
TGCGCCAGCTGTGGGGGGACACTCATGAACACTGAAGCTTTCTTT
CASCGGTLMNTEAFF
>NA|TRBD2|15|TRBJ2-1|TRBV5-1
TGCGCCAGCAGCTTGACTAGCGGGAGTATGCATGAGCAGTTCTTC
CASSLTSGSMHEQFF
>NA|NA|15|TRBJ1-1|TRBV6-5
TGTGCCAGCAGTTACACGATAGACAGTGAAACTGAAGCTTTCTTT
CASSYTIDSETEAFF
>NA|TRBD1|14|TRBJ2-3|TRBV10-3
TGTGCCATCGGGGGACAGGGTACCATAGATACGCAGTATTTT
CAIGGQGTIDTQYF
>once|NA|14|TRBJ1-1|TRBV7-8
TGTGCCAGCAGCGGTGGACAGATAAACACTGAAGCTTTCTTT
CASSGGQINTEAFF
>once|TRBD2|14|TRBJ2-7|TRBV9
TGTGCCAGCAGCGCGGGAGGGAACGACTACGAGCAGTACTTC
CASSAGGNDYEQYF
>NA|NA|14|TRBJ1-2|TRBV6-4
TGTGCCAGCACCCTGAGTGCGGGCTTGGGTGGCTACACCTTC
CASTLSAGLGGYTF
>once|NA|15|TRBJ2-1|TRBV29-1
TGCAGCGTTGGGGGGCGGGACGGAGCCTACAATGAGCAGTTCTTC
CSVGGRDGAYNEQFF
>NA|NA|14|TRBJ2-7|TRBV14
TGTGCCAGCAGTTCTGTAGGGAAATGGGGCGAGCAGTACTTC
CASSSVGKWGEQYF
>NA|NA|15|TRBJ1-3|TRBV9
TGTGCCAGCAGCCCCCGGGGCAGCTCTGGAAACACCATATATTTT
CASSPRGSSGNTIYF
>NA|NA|13|TRBJ2-3|TRBV3-1/TRBV3-2
TGTGCCAGCAGCCGAATGCCCCCAGATACGCAGTATTTT
CASSRMPPDTQYF
>NA|NA|14|TRBJ1-6|TRBV2
TGTGCCAGCAGTGATCGGACAATGAATTCACCCCTCCACTTT
CASSDRTMNSPLHF
>NA|NA|12|TRBJ2-3|TRBV9
TGTGCCAGCAGCGTAGGACCGTATACGCAGTATTTT
CASSVGPYTQYF
>NA|TRBD2|16|TRBJ2-7|TRBV11-2
TGTGCCAGCAGCATAGGACGCGGGGGGAACTCCTACGAGCAGTACTTC
CASSIGRGGNSYEQYF
>NA|NA|14|TRBJ1-2|TRBV7-9
TGTGCCAGCAGCTTTATGGGCGGTGACTATGGCTACACCTTC
CASSFMGGDYGYTF
>NA|TRBD1|14|TRBJ2-1|TRBV5-1
TGCGCCAGCGGCAACCCCGGGACAGGCGTTGAGCAGTTCTTC
CASGNPGTGVEQFF
>NA|TRBD1|15|TRBJ2-7|TRBV19
TGTGCCAGTAGTACTTCTAGGGACAGGGCCTACGAGCAGTACTTC
CASSTSRDRAYEQYF
>NA|NA|11|TRBJ2-1|TRBV12-3/TRBV12-4
TGTGCCAGCAGTTTGTCAGGTGGGCAGTTCTTC
CASSLSGGQFF
>NA|TRBD1|14|TRBJ2-2|TRBV7-8
TGTGCCAGCAGCTTGCGCAGGGGGACCGGGGAGCTGTTTTTT
CASSLRRGTGELFF
>once|NA|13|TRBJ2-3|TRBV5-1
TGCGCCAGCAGTCTTACGGATACAGATACGCAGTATTTT
CASSLTDTDTQYF
>few|TRBD2|17|TRBJ2-5|TRBV7-9
TGTGCCAGCCCCCTTAACCCACTAGCGGGGGGCCAAGAGACCCAGTACTTC
CASPLNPLAGGQETQYF
>NA|TRBD1|15|TRBJ1-1|TRBV28
TGTGCCAGCAGGCCCCTGACAGGGGTTGGGACTGAAGCTTTCTTT
CASRPLTGVGTEAFF
>NA|NA|14|TRBJ1-2|TRBV7-2
TGTGCCAGCAGCTTAGCAGGGTGGAACTATGGCTACACCTTC
CASSLAGWNYGYTF
>NA|TRBD1|14|TRBJ2-5|TRBV24-1
TGTGCCACCAGCAGGGGTCAGGGGGCAGAGACCCAGTACTTC
CATSRGQGAETQYF
>NA|TRBD2|15|TRBJ2-7|TRBV29-1
TGCAGCGTTAAGCGGGAAAACCGGGGGGCCTACGAGCAGTACTTC
CSVKRENRGAYEQYF
>few|TRBD1|13|TRBJ1-6|TRBV2
TGTGCCAGCAGATGGACAGGGGAGTCACCCCTCCACTTT
CASRWTGESPLHF